Listed below are T cell receptor beta chains from one sample, sequenced in a study of response to subunit inactivated influenza vaccine. TCRdb recomputed calls from the RT-PCR reads with MiXCR, one row per CDR3 protein. Of some 550,000 distinct CDR3 sequences listed, approximately 20% are singletons. These same data were also listed under a study on T cells expressing NK-cell markers.

The sample here was CD4+ T cells sorted from PBMCs, taken roughly 13 days after vaccination. Source of these receptors: a man aged 45 to 65 who received an inactivated influenza vaccine. The CDR3 runs from the conserved cysteine through the conserved F or W.

J gene: TRBJ2-7
V gene: TRBV7-8
CDR3 protein: CASSLEILPSYEQYF

J gene: TRBJ2-7
V gene: TRBV5-1
CDR3 protein: CASSPETPNYEQYF

J gene: TRBJ2-7
V gene: TRBV5-1
CDR3 protein: CASSLTGQGPYEQYF

J gene: TRBJ1-2
V gene: TRBV6-2/TRBV6-3
CDR3 protein: CASSSPGGLGGYTF

J gene: TRBJ2-3
V gene: TRBV10-2
CDR3 protein: CASSEGAGHTDTQYF

J gene: TRBJ1-1
V gene: TRBV20-1
CDR3 protein: CSARLRAAEEAFF

J gene: TRBJ2-3
V gene: TRBV5-1
CDR3 protein: CASSLLPAGITDTQYF

J gene: TRBJ2-1
V gene: TRBV7-2
CDR3 protein: CASTLGLVSYNEQFF

J gene: TRBJ1-1
V gene: TRBV4-2
CDR3 protein: CASSPGTGVVRSAEAFF

J gene: TRBJ2-2
V gene: TRBV7-3
CDR3 protein: CASRPSSGATGELFF

J gene: TRBJ2-7
V gene: TRBV3-1
CDR3 protein: CASSQGPLQGVYEQYF

J gene: TRBJ1-2
V gene: TRBV7-2
CDR3 protein: CASSLPTENYGYTF

J gene: TRBJ2-1
V gene: TRBV28
CDR3 protein: CASSPTRKGVSDEQFF

J gene: TRBJ2-7
V gene: TRBV27
CDR3 protein: CASSPSGRGLSYEQYF

J gene: TRBJ1-1
V gene: TRBV27
CDR3 protein: CASSPRTGASRTEAFF